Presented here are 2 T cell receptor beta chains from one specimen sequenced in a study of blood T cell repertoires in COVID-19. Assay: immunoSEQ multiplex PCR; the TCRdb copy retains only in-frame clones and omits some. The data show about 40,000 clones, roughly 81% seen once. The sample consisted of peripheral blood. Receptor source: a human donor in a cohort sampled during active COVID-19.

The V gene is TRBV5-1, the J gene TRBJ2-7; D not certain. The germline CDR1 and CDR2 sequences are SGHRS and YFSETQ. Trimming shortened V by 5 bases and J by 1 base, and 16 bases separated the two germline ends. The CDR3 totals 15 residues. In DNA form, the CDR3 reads TGCGCCAGCAGTACTGGGCAGGCCCTATCCTACGAGCAGTACTTC. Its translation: CASSTGQALSYEQYF.

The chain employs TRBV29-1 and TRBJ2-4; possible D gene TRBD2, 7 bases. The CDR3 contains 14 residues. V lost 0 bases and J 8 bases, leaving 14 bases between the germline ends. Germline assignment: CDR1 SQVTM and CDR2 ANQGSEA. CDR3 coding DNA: TGCAGCGTTGAAGATAGTATAGGGGGGGACATTCAGTACTTC. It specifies CSVEDSIGGDIQYF. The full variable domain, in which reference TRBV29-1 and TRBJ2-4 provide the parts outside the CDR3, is SAVISQKPSRDICQRGTSLTIQCQVDSQVTMMFWYRQQPGQSLTLIATANQGSEATYESGFVIDKFPISRPNLTFSTLTVSNMSPEDSSIYLCSVEDSIGGDIQYFGAGTRLSVL.